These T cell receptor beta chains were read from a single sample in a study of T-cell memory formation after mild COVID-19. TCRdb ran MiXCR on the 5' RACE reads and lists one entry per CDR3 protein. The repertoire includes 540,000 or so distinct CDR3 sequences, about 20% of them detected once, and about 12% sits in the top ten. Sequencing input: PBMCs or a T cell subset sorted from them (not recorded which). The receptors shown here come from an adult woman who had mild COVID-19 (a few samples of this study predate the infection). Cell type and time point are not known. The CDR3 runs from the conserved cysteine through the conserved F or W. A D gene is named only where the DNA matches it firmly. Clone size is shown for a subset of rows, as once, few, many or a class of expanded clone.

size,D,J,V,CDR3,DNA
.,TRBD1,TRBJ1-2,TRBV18,CASSRTGGVNGYTF,TGTGCCAGCTCCAGGACAGGGGGAGTGAATGGCTACACCTTC
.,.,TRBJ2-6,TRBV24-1,CATSDTQQGLWTF,TGTGCCACCAGTGATACCCAACAGGGCCTGTGGACTTTC
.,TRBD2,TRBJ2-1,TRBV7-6,CASSSSGRAEGEQFF,TGTGCCAGCAGCTCGAGCGGGAGGGCCGAGGGTGAGCAGTTCTTC
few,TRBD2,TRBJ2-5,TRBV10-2,CASSEIPSGVQGTQYF,TGCGCCAGCAGTGAGATCCCTAGCGGGGTTCAGGGGACCCAGTACTTC
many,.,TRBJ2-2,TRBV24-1,CATSDSPGTQVTGELFF,TGTGCCACCAGTGATTCACCTGGGACACAAGTTACCGGGGAGCTGTTTTTT
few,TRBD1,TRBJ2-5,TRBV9,CASSGGQNLQETQYF,TGTGCCAGCAGCGGGGGACAGAACTTACAAGAGACCCAGTACTTC
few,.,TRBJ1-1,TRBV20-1,CSANNGNTEAFF,TGCAGTGCTAATAATGGGAACACTGAAGCTTTCTTT
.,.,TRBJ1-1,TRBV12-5,CASGSYHEAFF,TGTGCTAGTGGTTCATACCATGAAGCTTTCTTT
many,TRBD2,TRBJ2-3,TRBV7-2,CASSFPTSGRGWAQYF,TGTGCCAGCAGCTTTCCGACTAGCGGGAGAGGATGGGCGCAGTATTTT
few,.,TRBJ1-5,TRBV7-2,CASSSEGQLNQPQHF,TGTGCCAGCAGCTCGGAGGGTCAGCTGAATCAGCCCCAGCATTTT
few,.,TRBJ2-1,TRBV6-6,CASSYSGGGPQFF,TGTGCCAGCAGTTACTCTGGGGGGGGGCCTCAGTTCTTC
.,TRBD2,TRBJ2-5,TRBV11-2,CASSLGSSGEYQETQYF,TGTGCCAGCAGCTTAGGGAGTAGCGGGGAGTACCAAGAGACCCAGTACTTC
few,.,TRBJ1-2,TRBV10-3,CAISRDNWDGYTF,TGTGCCATCTCCCGGGACAATTGGGATGGCTACACCTTC
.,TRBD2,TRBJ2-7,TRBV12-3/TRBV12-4,CASSPTGLGGLEQYF,TGTGCCAGCAGTCCCACGGGACTAGGAGGCCTCGAGCAGTACTTC
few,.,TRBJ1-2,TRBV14,CASSQSGVAHGYTF,TGTGCCAGCAGCCAATCTGGCGTGGCCCATGGCTACACCTTC
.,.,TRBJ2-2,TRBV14,CASSQVRANTGELFF,TGTGCCAGCAGCCAAGTAAGGGCTAACACCGGGGAGCTGTTTTTT
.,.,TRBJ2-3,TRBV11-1,CASSLERDFTDTQYF,TGTGCCAGCAGCTTGGAAAGGGACTTCACAGATACGCAGTATTTT
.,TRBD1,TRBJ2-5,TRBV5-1,CASSLLPGQFQETQYF,TGCGCCAGCAGCCTCTTACCGGGACAGTTCCAAGAGACCCAGTACTTC
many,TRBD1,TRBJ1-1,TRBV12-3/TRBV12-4,CASSFPGADRMNTEAFF,TGTGCCAGCAGTTTCCCGGGGGCGGACAGGATGAACACTGAAGCTTTCTTT
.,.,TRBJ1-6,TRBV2,CASSVDDSVGSPLHF,TGTGCCAGCAGTGTAGACGACTCAGTGGGATCACCCCTCCACTTT
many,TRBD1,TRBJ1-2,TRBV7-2,CASSEDRGPYGYTF,TGTGCCAGCAGCGAGGACAGGGGCCCCTATGGCTACACCTTC
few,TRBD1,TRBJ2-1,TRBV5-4,CASTPSGTGRTYNEQFF,TGTGCCAGCACCCCATCAGGGACAGGGAGGACCTACAATGAGCAGTTCTTC
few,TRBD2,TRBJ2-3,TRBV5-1,CASRELAGTDTQYF,TGCGCCAGCAGAGAGCTAGCGGGCACAGATACGCAGTATTTT
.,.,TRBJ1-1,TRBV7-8,CASSSPGTFSGAFF,TGTGCCAGCAGCTCCCCCGGGACATTTTCGGGGGCTTTCTTT
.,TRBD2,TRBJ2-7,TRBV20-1,CSAPTSGVYEQYF,TGCAGTGCTCCGACTAGCGGGGTGTACGAGCAGTACTTC
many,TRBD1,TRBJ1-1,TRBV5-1,CASSRGTGFELRTEAFF,TGCGCCAGCAGCCGGGGGACAGGGTTTGAGTTACGTACTGAAGCTTTCTTT
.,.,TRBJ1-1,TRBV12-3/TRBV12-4,CASSSGARKAFF,TGTGCCAGCAGTTCAGGGGCGCGGAAGGCTTTCTTT
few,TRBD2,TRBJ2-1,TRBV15,CATSKPTSGDYNEQFF,TGTGCCACCAGCAAGCCGACTAGCGGGGACTACAATGAGCAGTTCTTC